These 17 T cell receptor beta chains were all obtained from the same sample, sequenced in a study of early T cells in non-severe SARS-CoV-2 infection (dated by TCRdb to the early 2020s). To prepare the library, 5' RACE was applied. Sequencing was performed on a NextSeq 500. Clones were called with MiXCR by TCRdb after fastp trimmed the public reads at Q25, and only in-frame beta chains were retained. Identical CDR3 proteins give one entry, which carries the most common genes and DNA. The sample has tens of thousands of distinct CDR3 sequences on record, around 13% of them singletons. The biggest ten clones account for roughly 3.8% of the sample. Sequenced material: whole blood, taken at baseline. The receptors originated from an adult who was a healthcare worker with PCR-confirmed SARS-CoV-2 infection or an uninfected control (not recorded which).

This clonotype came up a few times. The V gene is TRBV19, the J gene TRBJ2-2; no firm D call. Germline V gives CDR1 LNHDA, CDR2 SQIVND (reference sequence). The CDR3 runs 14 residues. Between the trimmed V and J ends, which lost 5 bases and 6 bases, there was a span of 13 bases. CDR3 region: CASSPRPYAGELFF. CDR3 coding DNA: TGTGCCAGTAGTCCGAGACCCTACGCCGGGGAGCTGTTTTTT.

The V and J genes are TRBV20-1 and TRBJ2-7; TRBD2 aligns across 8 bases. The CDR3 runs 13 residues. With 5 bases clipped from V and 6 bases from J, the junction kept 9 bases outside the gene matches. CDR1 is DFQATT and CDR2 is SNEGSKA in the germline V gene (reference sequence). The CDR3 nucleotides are TGCAGTGCTCCCGCCAGCGGGAGAGGCGAGCAGTACTTC. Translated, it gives CSAPASGRGEQYF.

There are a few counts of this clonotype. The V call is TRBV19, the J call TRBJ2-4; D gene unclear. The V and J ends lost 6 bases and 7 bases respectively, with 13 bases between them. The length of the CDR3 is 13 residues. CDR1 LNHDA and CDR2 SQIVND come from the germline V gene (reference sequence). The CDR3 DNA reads TGTGCCAGTAGCCCCTCGTCCACTAACATTCAGTACTTC. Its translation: CASSPSSTNIQYF.

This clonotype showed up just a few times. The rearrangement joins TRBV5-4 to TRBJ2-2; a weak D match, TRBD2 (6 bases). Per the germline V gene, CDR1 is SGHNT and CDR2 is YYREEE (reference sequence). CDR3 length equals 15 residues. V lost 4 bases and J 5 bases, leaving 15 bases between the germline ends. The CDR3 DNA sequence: TGTGCCAGCAGCCCGGGACTCACGAGAACCGGGGAGCTGTTTTTT. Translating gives CASSPGLTRTGELFF.

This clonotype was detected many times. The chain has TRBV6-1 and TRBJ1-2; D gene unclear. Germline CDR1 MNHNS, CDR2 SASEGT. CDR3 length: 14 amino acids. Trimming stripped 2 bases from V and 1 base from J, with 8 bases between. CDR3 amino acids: CASSEQKDNYGYTF. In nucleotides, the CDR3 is TGTGCCAGCAGTGAACAAAAGGATAACTATGGCTACACCTTC.

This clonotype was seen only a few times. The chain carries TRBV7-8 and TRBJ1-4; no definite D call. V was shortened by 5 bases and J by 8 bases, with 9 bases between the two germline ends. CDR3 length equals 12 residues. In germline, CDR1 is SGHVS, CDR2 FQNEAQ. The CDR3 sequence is CASSPAGEKLFF. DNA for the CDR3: TGTGCCAGCAGCCCCGCAGGCGAAAAACTGTTTTTT.

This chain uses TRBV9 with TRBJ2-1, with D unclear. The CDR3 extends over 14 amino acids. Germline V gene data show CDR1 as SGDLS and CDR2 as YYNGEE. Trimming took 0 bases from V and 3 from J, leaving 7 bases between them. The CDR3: CASSVGAFYNEQFF. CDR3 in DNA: TGTGCCAGCAGCGTAGGAGCCTTCTACAATGAGCAGTTCTTC.

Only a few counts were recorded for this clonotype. The CDR3, as DNA: TGCGCCAGCAGCTTTTTGACAGGGATGACAGATACGCAGTATTTT. This gives the protein CASSFLTGMTDTQYF. The chain uses TRBV5-1 and TRBJ2-3; 7 bases match TRBD1. CDR1 is SGHRS and CDR2 is YFSETQ in the germline V gene. The CDR3 covers 15 residues. V trimming: 2 bases; J trimming: 3 bases; junction bases outside the gene matches: 6.

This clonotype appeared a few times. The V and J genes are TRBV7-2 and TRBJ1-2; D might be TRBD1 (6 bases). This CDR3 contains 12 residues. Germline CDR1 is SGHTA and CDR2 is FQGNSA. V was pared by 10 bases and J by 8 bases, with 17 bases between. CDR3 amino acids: CANRLGAGGYTF. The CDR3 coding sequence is TGTGCCAACAGGCTGGGGGCAGGAGGCTACACCTTC.

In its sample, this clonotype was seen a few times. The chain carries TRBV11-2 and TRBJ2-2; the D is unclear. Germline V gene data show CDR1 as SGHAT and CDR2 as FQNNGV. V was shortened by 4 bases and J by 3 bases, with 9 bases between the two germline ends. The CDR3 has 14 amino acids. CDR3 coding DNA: TGTGCCAGCAGCTACCAACGGGACACCGGGGAGCTGTTTTTT. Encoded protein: CASSYQRDTGELFF.

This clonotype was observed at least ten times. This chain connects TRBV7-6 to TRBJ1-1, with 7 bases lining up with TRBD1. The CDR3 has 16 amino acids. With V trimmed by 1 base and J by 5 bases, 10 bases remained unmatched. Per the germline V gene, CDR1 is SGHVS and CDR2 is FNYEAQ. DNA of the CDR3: TGTGCCAGCAGCTTAGGACAGGGAGATCCCAGAACTGAAGCTTTCTTT. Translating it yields CASSLGQGDPRTEAFF.

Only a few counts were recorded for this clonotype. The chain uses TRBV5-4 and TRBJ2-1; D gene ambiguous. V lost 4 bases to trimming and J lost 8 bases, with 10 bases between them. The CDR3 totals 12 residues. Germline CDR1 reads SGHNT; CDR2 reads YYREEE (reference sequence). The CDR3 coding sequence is TGTGCCAGCAGCCACCTGGTAGATGAGCAGTTCTTC. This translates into CASSHLVDEQFF.

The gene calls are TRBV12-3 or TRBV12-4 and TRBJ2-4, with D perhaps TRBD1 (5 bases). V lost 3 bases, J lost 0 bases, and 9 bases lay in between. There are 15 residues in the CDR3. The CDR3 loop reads CASSLGPIAKNIQYF. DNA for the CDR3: TGTGCCAGCAGTTTGGGGCCTATAGCCAAAAACATTCAGTACTTC.

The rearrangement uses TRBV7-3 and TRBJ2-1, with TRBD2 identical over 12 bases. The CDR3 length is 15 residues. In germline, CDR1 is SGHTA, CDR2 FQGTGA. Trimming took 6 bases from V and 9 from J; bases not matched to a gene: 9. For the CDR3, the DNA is TGTGCCAGCAGTCGACTAGCGGGAGAGTCGGGTGAGCAGTTCTTC. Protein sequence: CASSRLAGESGEQFF.

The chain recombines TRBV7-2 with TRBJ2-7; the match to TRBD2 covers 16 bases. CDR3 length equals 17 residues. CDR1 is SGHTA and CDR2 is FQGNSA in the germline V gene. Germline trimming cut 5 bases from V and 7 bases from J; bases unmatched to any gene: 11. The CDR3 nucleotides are TGTGCCAGCAGCCCCGGGACTAGCGGGAGGGTGAGGGAAGAGCAGTACTTC. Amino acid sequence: CASSPGTSGRVREEQYF.

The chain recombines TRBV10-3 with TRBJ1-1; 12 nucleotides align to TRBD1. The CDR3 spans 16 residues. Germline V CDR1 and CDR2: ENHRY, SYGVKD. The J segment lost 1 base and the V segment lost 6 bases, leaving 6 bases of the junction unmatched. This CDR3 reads CAIRSGQGAENTEAFF. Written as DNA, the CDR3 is TGTGCCATCAGATCGGGACAGGGGGCCGAGAACACTGAAGCTTTCTTT.

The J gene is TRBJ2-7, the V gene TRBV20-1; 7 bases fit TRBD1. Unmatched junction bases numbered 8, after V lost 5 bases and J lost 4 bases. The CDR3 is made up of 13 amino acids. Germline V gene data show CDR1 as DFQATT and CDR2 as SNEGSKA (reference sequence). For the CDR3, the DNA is TGCAGTGCTCGCTCGGACAGGAGGTACGAGCAGTACTTC. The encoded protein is CSARSDRRYEQYF.